The rows below give T cell receptor beta chains drawn from one sample of a study of cytomegalovirus exposure and HLA in healthy donors. Assay: immunoSEQ multiplex PCR; the TCRdb copy retains only in-frame clones and omits some. The sample consists of 200,000 or so clones, about nine tenths of them appearing once. Sequencing input: PBMCs. All receptors derive from a man under 40 in good health and CMV-seronegative. Both conserved end residues are part of each CDR3. Size tells how often a clone was seen (once, few, many) or the class of an expanded clone, and some rows leave it out.

size | J | V | CDR3
NA | TRBJ2-1 | TRBV6-1 | CASSEGIAGGWNEQFF
NA | TRBJ1-5 | TRBV2 | CASSEDSHSNQPQHF
NA | TRBJ2-5 | TRBV7-8 | CASSLGPAWRGGETQYF
NA | TRBJ1-4 | TRBV6-5 | CASSPGSAERLFF
few | TRBJ2-2 | TRBV12-5 | CASGLTLRQVPIEDTGELFF
NA | TRBJ2-3 | TRBV6-1 | CASFMSGSRPDTQYF
few | TRBJ2-1 | TRBV18 | CASSPPNREQFF
once | TRBJ2-7 | TRBV18 | CASSRQPGQGADEQYF
NA | TRBJ2-7 | TRBV28 | CASRGTDTYEQYF
few | TRBJ1-1 | TRBV19 | CASSPGQEGSEAFF
NA | TRBJ2-5 | TRBV14 | CASSGRQGAETQYF
NA | TRBJ2-7 | TRBV5-6 | CASSLGGAGAIYEQYF
NA | TRBJ2-1 | TRBV28 | CASSLGPTFRGFF
NA | TRBJ1-1 | TRBV6-5 | CASSYSGRANTEAFF
NA | TRBJ2-7 | TRBV5-1 | CASSLGNTESYEQYF
NA | TRBJ2-5 | TRBV7-2 | CASSLTPPGSGDRETQYF
NA | TRBJ2-1 | TRBV5-1 | CASSIGTSYEQFF
NA | TRBJ1-2 | TRBV7-9 | CASSLAPSYGYTF
NA | TRBJ1-5 | TRBV18 | CASSGQGGNQPQHF
NA | TRBJ1-4 | TRBV27 | CASSAYGTSNEKLFF
NA | TRBJ2-7 | TRBV27 | CASSRTVTYEQYF
NA | TRBJ2-7 | TRBV4-3 | CASSQGGQGSYEQYF
NA | TRBJ2-5 | TRBV5-1 | CASSLAVGGAQETQYF
NA | TRBJ1-6 | TRBV2 | CASLKSAVSGDSPLHF
NA | TRBJ2-5 | TRBV7-9 | CASSQPGGGSETQYF
NA | TRBJ2-3 | TRBV21-1 | CASTQSPGTCMDTQYF
NA | TRBJ1-1 | TRBV27 | CASSFTQGYMNTEAFF
NA | TRBJ2-1 | TRBV10-2 | CASSESALAGGRNEQFF
few | TRBJ2-3 | TRBV6-6 | CASSSSGTGADTQYF
NA | TRBJ2-1 | TRBV7-2 | CASSLAAGLGYNEQFF
NA | TRBJ1-4 | TRBV27 | CASSSTTGVYEKLFF
NA | TRBJ1-5 | TRBV19 | CASSIGTGLVRNQPQHF
NA | TRBJ1-4 | TRBV5-1 | CASSLAPAIATNEKLFF
NA | TRBJ2-5 | TRBV15 | CATSRGRGRTETQYF
NA | NA | TRBV5-1 | CASSFNDFLSYEQYF
NA | TRBJ2-5 | TRBV5-6 | CASSFRTSGAQETQYF
NA | TRBJ2-7 | TRBV25-1 | CASSVDSSGYEQYF
NA | TRBJ2-1 | TRBV9 | CASSARTISYNEQFF
NA | TRBJ2-5 | TRBV7-2 | CASSFEAGNQETQYF
NA | TRBJ2-5 | TRBV10-3 | CAIGGERGATQYF
few | TRBJ1-4 | TRBV19 | CASKRQEKLFF
NA | TRBJ2-3 | TRBV6-4 | CASSALRVETTDTQYF